Below are 14 T cell receptor beta chains sequenced from a single sample in a study of vaccination and CD4 T cells after COVID-19. With the Oncomine TCR Beta short-read assay, DNA from cultured CD4+ T cells was sequenced. Genomic DNA was isolated from CD4+ T cells that had been cultured. TCRdb re-derived calls from the PCR reads in MiXCR, one entry per CDR3 protein. The sample shows thousands of distinct CDR3 sequences, about 30% of them seen only once. Antigen specificity for these receptors is unknown. Treatment here: roughly 10-day PBMC culture with coronavirus spike peptide pools or control peptides (ViraFEST assay). Investigators obtained the unexposed donor's CD4+ T cells before the COVID-19 pandemic (2011-2018). Sequenced input: CD4+ T cells from blood, cultured in vitro. The receptors originated from a human donor in good health.

This clonotype was seen more than once but under ten times. The genes are TRBV11-2 and TRBJ2-3; D is ambiguous. Between the trimmed V and J ends, which lost 7 bases and 4 bases, there was a span of 12 bases. Per germline, CDR1 SGHAT and CDR2 FQNNGV. CDR3 length: 13 residues. CDR3 sequence: CASNLLVADTQYF. CDR3 nucleotide sequence: TGTGCCAGCAACCTTCTCGTGGCAGATACGCAGTATTTT.

The V call is TRBV19, the J call TRBJ2-5, with 11 positions matching TRBD2. Germline V gene lookup returns CDR1 LNHDA and CDR2 SQIVND (reference sequence). J lost 10 bases, V lost 3 bases, and 13 bases had no gene match. The CDR3 sequence is 16 residues long. As DNA, the CDR3 is TGTGCCAGTAGTATTATGACTAGCGGGACCACGGCCCTCCAGTACTTC. This gives the protein CASSIMTSGTTALQYF.

This clonotype was counted only a few times. This chain's CDR3 is CSATGTGADTQYF. In nucleotides, the CDR3 is TGCAGTGCTACCGGGACAGGGGCGGATACGCAGTATTTT. This sequence joins TRBV20-1 and TRBJ2-3, with 10 bases fitting TRBD1. This CDR3 is 13 amino acids long. The V segment lost 4 bases and the J segment 6 bases; nucleotides outside the gene matches: 4. Germline values: CDR1 DFQATT, CDR2 SNEGSKA (reference sequence).

The rearrangement links TRBV20-1 to TRBJ1-4; D perhaps matches TRBD1 (5 bases). The germline gives CDR1 DFQATT, CDR2 SNEGSKA (reference sequence). The CDR3 is 14 amino acids. Trimming took off 0 bases at V and 2 bases at J, with 7 bases between the two ends. The CDR3 region has the DNA TGCAGTGCTAGAGAGGCAGGGACTAATGAAAAACTGTTTTTT. It codes for CSAREAGTNEKLFF.

This clonotype was found a few times. The chain joins TRBV20-1 to TRBJ2-5; D remains ambiguous. This CDR3 contains 14 residues. Germline V gene sequence: CDR1 DFQATT, CDR2 SNEGSKA (reference sequence). V was trimmed by 0 bases and J by 0 bases, leaving 8 bases between them. This CDR3 reads CSARDSANQETQYF. The CDR3 bases are TGCAGTGCTAGAGATTCAGCGAACCAAGAGACCCAGTACTTC.

The chain has TRBV7-2 and TRBJ2-2; D ambiguous. The V gene's germline CDR1 is SGHTA and CDR2 FQGNSA. V was clipped by 5 bases and J by 4 bases, with 14 bases between them. This CDR3 region has 15 residues. This chain's CDR3 is CASSHATPGTGELFF. The DNA of the CDR3 is TGTGCCAGCAGCCACGCTACTCCGGGCACCGGGGAGCTGTTTTTT. Based on the CDR3 plus reference TRBV7-2 and TRBJ2-2, the full variable domain is GAGVSQSPSNKVTEKGKDVELRCDPISGHTALYWYRQSLGQGLEFLIYFQGNSAPDKSGLPSDRFSAERTGGSVSTLTIQRTQQEDSAVYLCASSHATPGTGELFFGEGSRLTVL.

The chain combines TRBV5-4 with TRBJ2-1; no clear D. The V gene lost 0 bases and the J gene lost 0 bases, with 4 bases spanning the gap. The CDR3 has 14 amino acids. CDR1 is SGHNT, CDR2 YYREEE, per germline (reference sequence). The CDR3 bases are TGTGCCAGCAGCTTGGGTTACTCCTACAATGAGCAGTTCTTC. This codes for CASSLGYSYNEQFF.

This clonotype was picked up a small number of times. The chain carries TRBV20-1 and TRBJ1-1; D unresolved. V lost 1 base and J 8 bases, leaving 5 bases between the germline ends. The germline gives CDR1 DFQATT, CDR2 SNEGSKA (reference sequence). The CDR3 contains 10 residues. Here the CDR3 DNA reads TGCAGTGCTAGAGTGGGAGAAGCTTTCTTT. Its protein product is CSARVGEAFF.

The gene calls are TRBV20-1 and TRBJ2-6; D is perhaps TRBD2 (5 bases). Trimming cost V 1 base and J 2 bases, with 6 bases left between them. The CDR3 runs 14 residues. Per germline, CDR1 DFQATT and CDR2 SNEGSKA (reference sequence). CDR3 amino acids: CSARGGPGANVLTF. The CDR3 nucleotides are TGCAGTGCTAGAGGAGGGCCTGGGGCCAACGTCCTGACTTTC.

This sequence joins TRBV28 and TRBJ2-7; weak D call: TRBD2 (5 bases). Germline CDR1 MDHEN, CDR2 SYDVKM. CDR3 length equals 15 residues. Trimming shortened V by 6 bases and J by 3 bases, and 18 bases separated the two germline ends. Here the CDR3 DNA reads TGTGCCAGCAGGCGGTTGGGGAGATTGGACTACGAGCAGTACTTC. This sequence encodes CASRRLGRLDYEQYF.

The V gene is TRBV5-1, the J gene TRBJ2-7, with a tentative D call TRBD1 (5 bases). V was pared by 0 bases and J by 3 bases, with 10 bases between. The V gene's germline CDR1 is SGHRS and CDR2 YFSETQ. This CDR3 has 14 residues. The CDR3 protein is CASSLGSGRYEQYF. In nucleotides, the CDR3 is TGCGCCAGCAGCTTGGGGTCAGGGCGCTACGAGCAGTACTTC.

The chain couples TRBV10-1 to TRBJ2-1, with D uncertain. This CDR3 has 14 amino acids. Germline V CDR1 and CDR2: WNHNN, SYGVQD (reference sequence). V lost 6 bases and J 0 bases, leaving 9 bases between the germline ends. The DNA of the CDR3 is TGCGCCAGCAGCCGGACGGGCTCCTACAATGAGCAGTTCTTC. It codes for CASSRTGSYNEQFF.

The chain uses TRBV30 and TRBJ1-2, with no clear D. This CDR3 is 14 amino acids long. The V end lost 5 bases, the J end lost 0 bases, and 13 bases lay between the germline ends. Germline assignment: CDR1 GTSNPN and CDR2 SVGIG (reference sequence). The CDR3 nucleotides are TGTGCCTGGGGAGGGCAACTAGCTAACTATGGCTACACCTTC. It is translated as CAWGGQLANYGYTF.

In its sample, this clonotype was seen once. V gene TRBV11-2 combines with J gene TRBJ2-1; 11 positions match TRBD2. The CDR3 sequence is 16 residues long. Losses at the gene ends were 5 bases for V and 7 bases for J; bases not matched to a gene: 10. The germline V gene has CDR1 SGHAT and CDR2 FQNNGV. The CDR3 bases are TGTGCCAGCAGCACGATACTAGCGGGAGTGTGGAATGAGCAGTTCTTC. This gives the protein CASSTILAGVWNEQFF.